This T cell receptor beta chain was sequenced in a study of monozygotic twins with inflammatory bowel disease. The CDR3 totals 15 residues. The germline gives CDR1 SGHRS, CDR2 YFSETQ. From its re-call of the 5' RACE reads, TCRdb lists each CDR3 protein once, without DNA. The listing records 400,000 to 500,000 distinct CDR3 sequences. As to this clonotype: As yet, its antigen is unknown.

The study's findings and limits: IBD patients shared fewer clonotypes with other individuals than healthy twins, especially patients with disease activity signs.

The specimen sequenced was blood. The genes are TRBV5-1 and TRBJ2-2. The clonotype was recovered from a human donor with ulcerative colitis or Crohn's disease, or a healthy co-twin of an affected twin (not recorded which). This CDR3 reads CASSLGNRNTGELFF.